The TCR beta chain under discussion was sequenced for a study of early T cells in non-severe SARS-CoV-2 infection (dated by TCRdb to the early 2020s). For context, the study as a whole: Bulk RNA from unsorted whole blood was used for TCR sequencing, so alpha and beta chains could not be paired.

Inclusive of the bounding cysteine and phenylalanine, the CDR3 is 13 residues long. Only the CDR3 DNA is retained, 39 bases long and in frame from the first base. V trim: 7 bases; J trim: 6 bases; unmatched bases: 4. Via the germline V gene, CDR1 is WSHSY and CDR2 SAAADI. As for this clonotype: The antigen it recognizes is unknown. One base away there is no much larger clone; base qualities are not given.

Set within a cohort of healthcare workers in London, UK, this nested case-control study involved weekly PCR testing of nasopharyngeal swabs along with blood sampling. Healthcare workers were recruited between 23 and 31 March 2020, during the week of the UK lockdown, and were followed weekly for up to about 15 weeks. Paper-wide results and their limitations: Matching against VDJdb was skewed toward anti-spike CD8 responses, likely underestimated virus-specific expansions, and missed private and CD4 specificities.

The library was produced with 5' RACE. Reads for this sample came from a NextSeq 500. To correct for sequencing error and PCR bias, the TCR library protocol tagged individual cDNA molecules with unique molecular identifiers. Both TCR alpha and beta chains were sequenced, and tight co-correlation was observed between alpha and beta sequence abundances in each sample. The published analysis was carried out like this. Decombinator V4 was used to annotate TCR sequences for V gene, J gene and CDR3. TCRs were defined as expanded if a significant change between any two time points was detected under a Poisson model with p below 0.0001. TCR abundances were normalised to the total number of TCRs sequenced in each sample and reported as counts per million. TRAV1-2 paired with TRAJ12, TRAJ20 or TRAJ33 defined MAIT TCRs, while TRAV10 paired with TRAJ18 defined iNKT TCRs. VDJdb, accessed 1 November 2021, was searched for CMV, EBV and SARS-CoV-2 annotated TCRs, excluding TCRs annotated for multiple antigens. TCRdb cleaned the public reads at Q25 with fastp, built clones with MiXCR and kept in-frame beta chains. Identical CDR3 protein sequences are pooled into one entry, listed with their most common genes and DNA. It is TCRdb's table, rather than the study itself, that gives the V and J calls and clone size. The table for this sample lists fewer than 65,000 distinct CDR3 sequences; less than 10% of them were counted only once. The ten largest clones represent 1.2% of the sample.

The sequenced sample was whole blood. Here the chain combines TRBV10-2 and TRBJ2-2, and 8 bases in between align with TRBD1. This clonotype originated in an adult who was a healthcare worker with PCR-confirmed SARS-CoV-2 infection or an uninfected control (not recorded which). In nucleotides, the sequence is TGCGCCAGCACGACAGGGGAGCCCGGGGAGCTGTTTTTT. Its protein is CASTTGEPGELFF.